The 27 T cell receptor beta chains listed next were all sequenced from one sample in a study of T cell repertoires in cytomegalovirus infection (dated by TCRdb to about 2019). No cognate antigen is known for these TCRs. The data were produced on an Illumina HiSeq 1500. Using fastp at Q25 and MiXCR, TCRdb reprocessed the public reads and kept productive beta chains. Identical CDR3 proteins give one entry, which carries the most common genes and DNA. Within this sample are fewer than 1,000,000 distinct CDR3 sequences, with roughly 31% of them counted one time only. The ten largest clonotypes hold around an eighth of the sample. Interpreted using the paper, the treatment or condition label stands for: in vitro stimulation with specific CMV peptide epitopes to enrich CMV-specific T cells. This specimen was cultured CD8+ T cells from PBMCs, taken from culture after CMV antigen stimulation. These receptors originate from a human donor in good health (CMV status not recorded). Some clones in this sample may be carry-over from other donors' samples.

This clonotype turned up a few times. The chain is built from TRBV4-2 and TRBJ1-3; D unresolved. The CDR3 runs 15 residues. CDR1 LGHNA and CDR2 YNFKEQ come from the germline V gene. V was cut by 0 bases and J by 1 base, with 7 bases left in between. The CDR3 loop reads CASSQDTGSGNTIYF. The DNA of the CDR3 is TGTGCCAGCAGCCAAGATACGGGTTCTGGAAACACCATATATTTT.

This clonotype was observed at least ten times. The rearrangement uses TRBV7-2 and TRBJ1-5; D is uncertain. Germline CDR1 and CDR2: SGHTA and FQGNSA. The CDR3 spans 13 residues. Trimming removed 5 bases from V and 7 bases from J, with 12 bases in between. This CDR3 reads CASSPGRWQPQHF. In DNA form, the CDR3 reads TGTGCCAGCAGCCCTGGGCGGTGGCAGCCCCAGCATTTT. The full variable domain, with the rest looked up from reference TRBV7-2 and TRBJ1-5, is GAGVSQSPSNKVTEKGKDVELRCDPISGHTALYWYRQSLGQGLEFLIYFQGNSAPDKSGLPSDRFSAERTGGSVSTLTIQRTQQEDSAVYLCASSPGRWQPQHFGDGTRLSIL.

V is TRBV12-5 and J is TRBJ2-2; D is unresolved. CDR1 and CDR2 from the germline V gene are LGHNT and FRNRAP. This CDR3 has 15 amino acids. V lost 0 bases to trimming and J lost 0 bases, with 5 bases between them. CDR3 in amino acids: CASGLVPTNTGELFF. DNA of the CDR3: TGTGCTAGTGGTTTGGTACCAACGAACACCGGGGAGCTGTTTTTT.

The rearrangement uses TRBV7-3 and TRBJ2-2, with a weak D call TRBD2 (6 bases). CDR1 and CDR2 (germline): SGHTA, FQGTGA. This CDR3 comprises 13 residues. The V end was cut by 3 bases, the J end by 8 bases, with 10 bases between. CDR3 in amino acids: CASSFPGGGELFF. For the CDR3, the DNA is TGTGCCAGCAGCTTTCCCGGGGGAGGGGAGCTGTTTTTT. The full variable domain, rest sourced from reference TRBV7-3 and TRBJ2-2, is GAGVSQTPSNKVTEKGKYVELRCDPISGHTALYWYRQSLGQGPEFLIYFQGTGAADDSGLPNDRFFAVRPEGSVSTLKIQRTERGDSAVYLCASSFPGGGELFFGEGSRLTVL.

Note on this clonotype: It may be a read error: a sequence one base away is much more abundant. V is TRBV7-4 and J is TRBJ1-1; D gene ambiguous. The CDR3 has 12 residues. Trimming shortened V by 4 bases and J by 6 bases, and 9 bases separated the two germline ends. Germline lookup yields CDR1 SGHVT and CDR2 SQSDAQ. The CDR3 loop reads CASSSSGPEAFF. The CDR3 DNA reads as TGTGCCAGCAGCTCAAGTGGCCCTGAAGCTTTCTTT.

This clonotype was seen a few times. The chain uses TRBV7-8 and TRBJ2-7; possible D gene TRBD2, 5 bases. V lost 11 bases and J lost 0, with 14 bases in between. This CDR3 is built from 13 residues. The germline CDR1 and CDR2 sequences are SGHVS and FQNEAQ. Here the CDR3 reads CACQGEGSYEQYV. DNA for the CDR3: TGTGCCTGTCAAGGAGAGGGCTCCTACGAGCAGTACGTC.

This clonotype has just a few counts. This chain uses TRBV27 with TRBJ2-1; either TRBD1 or TRBD2 may fit D (6 bases each). Germline V gene sequence: CDR1 MNHEY, CDR2 SMNVEV (reference sequence). This CDR3 has 13 residues. The V and J ends lost 7 bases and 7 bases respectively, with 14 bases between them. CDR3 coding DNA: TGTGCCAGCATGCCGGGGGCTCGGAATGAGCAGTTCTTC. This codes for CASMPGARNEQFF.

V gene TRBV7-9 combines with J gene TRBJ2-7; D not certain. Per the germline V gene, CDR1 is SEHNR and CDR2 is FQNEAQ (reference sequence). The CDR3 has 14 residues. The V gene lost 4 bases and the J gene lost 2 bases, with 12 bases spanning the gap. CDR3 residues: CASSSGNFTYEQYV. CDR3 bases: TGTGCCAGCAGCTCAGGTAACTTTACCTACGAGCAGTACGTC.

The rearrangement uses TRBV11-2 and TRBJ2-1; 9 bases line up with TRBD2. In germline, CDR1 is SGHAT, CDR2 FQNNGV. J was trimmed by 8 bases and V by 1 base; bases with no gene match: 3. CDR3 length: 14 amino acids. The CDR3, as DNA: TGTGCCAGCAGCTTAGGTAGCGGGGGAGATGAGCAGTTCTTC. Its protein is CASSLGSGGDEQFF.

The rearrangement joins TRBV6-8 to TRBJ1-5, with TRBD1 as a possible D gene (6 bases). The V gene's germline CDR1 is MNHGY and CDR2 SAAAGT. This CDR3 has 17 amino acids. V dropped 5 bases and J dropped 4 bases, with 21 bases sitting between them. DNA for the CDR3: TGTGCCAGCAGTGCCGGGGGAGGGGGAATAGTAAATCAGCCCCAGCATTTT. It codes for CASSAGGGGIVNQPQHF.

This clonotype has just a few counts. The chain links TRBV12-3 or TRBV12-4 to TRBJ2-3; the D gene could be TRBD1 or TRBD2 (5 bases each). V gave up 5 bases and J gave up 4 bases, with 16 bases separating them. The CDR3 is made up of 15 amino acids. DNA for the CDR3: TGTGCCAGCAGTGAGGTGGGGGTGGACCCAGATACGCAGTATTTT. Protein product: CASSEVGVDPDTQYF.

The V gene is TRBV19, the J gene TRBJ1-1; D perhaps matches TRBD1 (5 bases). Looked up from germline, CDR1 is LNHDA and CDR2 is SQIVND (reference sequence). V lost 6 bases to trimming and J lost 3 bases, with 17 bases between them. This CDR3 region has 15 residues. For the CDR3, the DNA is TGTGCCAGTAGCCCCTACAGGCTTCGTGACACTGAAGCTTTCTTT. Translation gives CASSPYRLRDTEAFF. The variable domain in full, completed from reference TRBV19 and TRBJ1-1, reads DGGITQSPKYLFRKEGQNVTLSCEQNLNHDAMYWYRQDPGQGLRLIYYSQIVNDFQKGDIAEGYSVSREKKESFPLTVTSAQKNPTAFYLCASSPYRLRDTEAFFGQGTRLTVV.

The chain couples TRBV27 to TRBJ2-5; TRBD1 aligns across 10 bases. This CDR3 contains 17 residues. CDR1 is MNHEY and CDR2 is SMNVEV in the germline V gene (reference sequence). Losses at the gene ends were 5 bases for V and 5 bases for J; bases not matched to a gene: 14. The CDR3, as DNA: TGTGCCAGCAGTCCATCCGGGACAGGGGTAATCTGGGAGACCCAGTACTTC. Amino acid sequence: CASSPSGTGVIWETQYF.

This clonotype turned up a few times. V usage is TRBV10-2 and J usage is TRBJ2-7, with 11 bases fitting TRBD1. This CDR3 contains 13 residues. V trimming: 7 bases; J trimming: 5 bases; junction bases outside the gene matches: 4. The V gene's germline CDR1 is WSHSY and CDR2 SAAADI. The CDR3 protein is CASIWTGGNEQYF. CDR3 coding DNA: TGCGCCAGCATTTGGACAGGGGGCAACGAGCAGTACTTC.

The chain carries TRBV4-3 and TRBJ2-3, with a possible D match to TRBD1 (6 bases). The CDR3 is 16 residues long. CDR1 and CDR2 (germline): LGHNA, YSLEER. V was trimmed by 5 bases and J by 3 bases, leaving 18 bases between them. CDR3 nucleotide sequence: TGCGCCAGCAGCGTGGAACAGGGTGGTTTTACAGATACGCAGTATTTT. It yields the protein CASSVEQGGFTDTQYF.

This clonotype is a singleton in its sample. V gene TRBV27 combines with J gene TRBJ2-5; possibly TRBD1 for D (5 bases). Deletions cut 5 bases from V and 5 bases from J, with 18 bases between. Per germline, CDR1 MNHEY and CDR2 SMNVEV (reference sequence). This CDR3 contains 15 residues. CDR3 loop: CASSPRTYFKETQYF. The CDR3 DNA sequence: TGTGCCAGCAGTCCAAGGACATACTTCAAGGAGACCCAGTACTTC.

Here the CDR3 reads CASSPGTRIGHQETQYF. CDR3 DNA: TGTGCCAGCAGTCCCGGGACAAGGATCGGGCACCAAGAGACCCAGTACTTC. V is TRBV28 and J is TRBJ2-5; TRBD1 is a possible D gene (6 bases). The CDR3 is made up of 17 amino acids. The V and J ends lost 5 bases and 0 bases respectively, with 19 bases between them. Germline assignment: CDR1 MDHEN and CDR2 SYDVKM. The full variable domain, completed using reference TRBV28 and TRBJ2-5, is DVKVTQSSRYLVKRTGEKVFLECVQDMDHENMFWYRQDPGLGLRLIYFSYDVKMKEKGDIPEGYSVSREKKERFSLILESASTNQTSMYLCASSPGTRIGHQETQYFGPGTRLLVL.

This clonotype was counted between two and nine times. The V gene is TRBV6-2 or TRBV6-3, the J gene TRBJ2-4; D possibly uses TRBD1 or TRBD2 (5 bases each). The CDR3 totals 16 residues. V lost 2 bases and J lost 6, with 17 bases in between. Germline V gene lookup returns CDR1 MNHEY and CDR2 SVGEGT. Here the CDR3 DNA reads TGTGCCAGCAGTTACAACAAGAGGGGACCCCCAAACATTCAGTACTTC. This codes for CASSYNKRGPPNIQYF.

This clonotype was picked up a small number of times. The genes are TRBV7-8 and TRBJ1-1, with D maybe TRBD1 (5 bases). This CDR3 spans 16 amino acids. Trimming shortened V by 1 base and J by 0 bases, and 12 bases separated the two germline ends. The germline V gene has CDR1 SGHVS and CDR2 FQNEAQ. CDR3 DNA: TGTGCCAGCAGCTTAGGCGCAGGGAACATGAACACTGAAGCTTTCTTT. Protein sequence: CASSLGAGNMNTEAFF.

The V gene is TRBV19, the J gene TRBJ2-3; D is uncertain. The CDR3 has 15 residues. Trimming took 0 bases from V and 7 from J, leaving 14 bases between them. Germline V gives CDR1 LNHDA, CDR2 SQIVND (reference sequence). The CDR3, as DNA: TGTGCCAGTAGTATAGACGTAGGGTCTGGATATACGCAGTATTTT. This codes for CASSIDVGSGYTQYF. The full variable domain, with the rest looked up from reference TRBV19 and TRBJ2-3, is DGGITQSPKYLFRKEGQNVTLSCEQNLNHDAMYWYRQDPGQGLRLIYYSQIVNDFQKGDIAEGYSVSREKKESFPLTVTSAQKNPTAFYLCASSIDVGSGYTQYFGPGTRLTVL.

This clonotype occurred a few times. J is TRBJ2-1 and V is TRBV7-9, with a tentative D call TRBD1 (6 bases). Per the germline V gene, CDR1 is SEHNR and CDR2 is FQNEAQ (reference sequence). The CDR3 has 14 residues. The V and J ends lost 7 bases and 6 bases respectively, with 16 bases between them. This CDR3 reads CASNRRQARNEQFF. DNA for the CDR3: TGTGCCAGCAATCGCCGACAGGCGCGCAATGAGCAGTTCTTC.

Only a few counts were recorded for this clonotype. The chain couples TRBV7-9 to TRBJ2-5; D is uncertain. This CDR3 spans 16 amino acids. In germline, CDR1 is SEHNR, CDR2 FQNEAQ (reference sequence). The V gene lost 4 bases and the J gene lost 0 bases, with 15 bases spanning the gap. CDR3 in DNA: TGTGCCAGCAGCTGGGTCGCAGGAGTTTACCAAGAGACCCAGTACTTC. It codes for CASSWVAGVYQETQYF.

V gene TRBV2 combines with J gene TRBJ1-2, with D unresolved. The V end was cut by 9 bases, the J end by 4 bases, with 12 bases between. Germline assignment: CDR1 SNHLY and CDR2 FYNNEI. The CDR3 runs to 12 residues. DNA of the CDR3: TGTGCCAGTTATCGGACGTCCTATGGCTACACCTTC. Protein sequence: CASYRTSYGYTF.

Only a few counts were recorded for this clonotype. This rearrangement joins TRBV7-6 to TRBJ2-1; 9 bases line up with TRBD1. CDR3 length: 19 residues. Germline trimming cut 1 base from V and 0 bases from J; bases unmatched to any gene: 10. Germline CDR1 SGHVS, CDR2 FNYEAQ. CDR3 sequence: CASSLGTGATISSYNEQFF. The CDR3 DNA is TGTGCCAGCAGCTTAGGGACAGGGGCTACCATAAGCTCCTACAATGAGCAGTTCTTC.

The rearrangement links TRBV4-2 to TRBJ1-5; D gene uncertain. This CDR3 has 15 amino acids. V lost 2 bases and J lost 1, with 9 bases in between. Germline V gives CDR1 LGHNA, CDR2 YNFKEQ. The DNA of the CDR3 is TGTGCCAGCAGCCAAATGGTGGAGAGCAATCAGCCCCAGCATTTT. It codes for CASSQMVESNQPQHF.

The rearrangement joins TRBV6-6 to TRBJ2-5; 8 bases match TRBD1. From germline, CDR1 is MNHNY and CDR2 SVGAGI (reference sequence). The CDR3 length is 15 residues. With V trimmed by 5 bases and J by 2 bases, 7 bases remained unmatched. The CDR3 bases are TGTGCCAGCAGTCGCGGGACAGGCCCACAAGAGACCCAGTACTTC. Residues: CASSRGTGPQETQYF.

This clonotype appeared a few times. The chain couples TRBV12-3 or TRBV12-4 to TRBJ2-2, with 8 nucleotides matching TRBD1. The trim removed 6 bases at V and 4 bases at J, leaving 10 bases unmatched. The CDR3 loop spans 16 amino acids. In DNA, the CDR3 is TGTGCCAGCAGCTTACAGGGGGGAGTCCTCACCGGGGAGCTGTTTTTT. Translation gives CASSLQGGVLTGELFF.